This note documents a single TCR beta chain sequence. This entry comes from a study of T-cell reconstitution after alpha-beta-depleted transplantation in children. It was with unique molecular identifiers that the TCRbeta library was prepared. Using its own MiXCR run on the PCR reads, TCRdb lists one record per CDR3 protein. Altogether roughly 350,000 distinct CDR3 sequences are present, around a tenth being singletons, with the ten largest covering under 3%. CDR3 length: 15 amino acids. CDR1 MNHEY and CDR2 SMNVEV come from the germline V gene (reference sequence). The junction had 4 bases not matched to a gene; V was cut back by 0 bases and J by 3 bases.

The rearrangement joins TRBV27 to TRBJ2-7, with 8 bases lining up with TRBD2. The sample in question was PBMCs from the stem cell graft donor, obtained from the stem cell graft. The receptor was isolated from a human donor who donated a stem cell graft to a child with acute lymphoblastic leukemia. CDR3 sequence: CASSLSAGAHYEQYF. CDR3 sequence (DNA): TGTGCCAGCAGTTTATCAGCGGGAGCGCACTACGAGCAGTACTTC.